Listed below are T cell receptor beta chains from one sample, sequenced in a study of T cells in localized non-small cell lung cancer. Assay: immunoSEQ multiplex PCR; the TCRdb copy retains only in-frame clones and omits some. The table includes a few thousand clones, less than 25% detected once. Sequenced here: lung tumor tissue, sampled before any cancer treatment. The receptors originated from a male donor older than 55 with stage I lung adenocarcinoma. Each CDR3 is given with its conserved first and last residue. D genes are given only for firm matches. Not every row has a clone size; where given, it reads once, few, many or a size class.

D gene	V gene	J gene	clone size	CDR3 DNA	CDR3 protein
.	TRBV29-1	TRBJ2-3	few	TGCAGCGTTGGAGGGTCTGACCCAGATACGCAGTATTTT	CSVGGSDPDTQYF
TRBD1	TRBV11-3	TRBJ1-5	few	TGTGCCAGCAGCTTAGTGGCCGGGGGAGGGGGCAAGCCCCAGCATTTT	CASSLVAGGGGKPQHF
.	TRBV10-1	TRBJ1-2	few	TGCGCCAGCGGACCGCTCTATGGCTACACCTTC	CASGPLYGYTF
.	TRBV6-8	TRBJ1-2	few	TGTGCCAGCAGACTTACACTGCGCTATGGCTACACCTTC	CASRLTLRYGYTF
TRBD1	TRBV6-8	TRBJ1-2	few	TGTGCCAGCAGTCGCGACAGGGTCGCCACCCTCTATGGCTACACCTTC	CASSRDRVATLYGYTF
.	TRBV4-1	TRBJ1-2	few	TGCGCCAGCAGCCAAGGCCCAACGGGGGTCATGGGTGGCTACACCTTC	CASSQGPTGVMGGYTF
.	TRBV29-1	TRBJ2-5	.	TGCAGCGTTGAAGAAACAGGGAGACAAGAGACCCAGTACTTC	CSVEETGRQETQYF
.	TRBV9	TRBJ2-3	.	TGTGCCAGCAGCGTAGGCCAGAACACAGATACGCAGTATTTT	CASSVGQNTDTQYF
TRBD2	TRBV10-2	TRBJ2-3	.	TGCGCCAGCAGTGAGAATCTGAGCGGGGGGGGAGATACGCAGTATTTT	CASSENLSGGGDTQYF
TRBD2	TRBV11-3	TRBJ2-3	.	TGTGCCAGCAGCTTAACTAGCGGGAGTATCCCAGATACGCAGTATTTT	CASSLTSGSIPDTQYF
TRBD1	TRBV29-1	TRBJ1-1	.	TGCAGCGCCGTGCCAGGGGGAACTGAAGCTTTCTTT	CSAVPGGTEAFF
.	TRBV9	TRBJ1-1	.	TGTGCCAGCAGCGTAGAAGGGGACATGAACACTGAAGCTTTCTTT	CASSVEGDMNTEAFF
.	TRBV19	TRBJ2-5	.	TGTGCCAGTAGCCCGCAGGGTAGGGGGTTGCGCAAGACCCAGTACTTC	CASSPQGRGLRKTQYF
.	TRBV11-3	TRBJ2-7	.	TGTGCCAGCAGCTTAACCCCGGGGCAGGGGTACGAGCAGTACTTC	CASSLTPGQGYEQYF
TRBD1	TRBV15	TRBJ2-5	few	TGTGCCACCAGCAGCCTCGGACAGGACCAAGAGACCCAGTACTTC	CATSSLGQDQETQYF
.	TRBV19	TRBJ2-1	.	TGTGCCAGTAGTGCGGGCGCCTACAATGAGCAGTTCTTC	CASSAGAYNEQFF
TRBD1	TRBV18	TRBJ2-7	.	TGTGCCAGCTCAAGACAGGGCCGCGACGAGCAGTACTTC	CASSRQGRDEQYF
.	TRBV11-3	TRBJ1-1	.	TGTGCCAGCAGCTGGCCACCGGGCGCAGCCACTGAAGCTTTCTTT	CASSWPPGAATEAFF
TRBD2	TRBV19	TRBJ2-7	.	TGTGCCAGTAGTATTTCGAGACTAGCGGGGGGAACCTACGAGCAGTACTTC	CASSISRLAGGTYEQYF
.	TRBV6-8	TRBJ1-6	.	TGTGCCAGCAGTTCCAGGATTAATTCACCCCTCCACTTT	CASSSRINSPLHF
.	TRBV30	TRBJ1-5	few	TGTGCCTGGAGCTCGGGAGCAAGCAATCAGCCCCAGCATTTT	CAWSSGASNQPQHF
TRBD1	TRBV23-1	TRBJ2-5	.	TGCGCCAGCGGATCGTGGGACCGGGACAGATTCCTCTCACGGGAGACCCAGTACTTC	CASGSWDRDRFLSRETQYF
TRBD2	TRBV5-1	TRBJ2-5	.	TGCGCCAGCAGCTTGTCCGGGAGGGACCAAGAGACCCAGTACTTC	CASSLSGRDQETQYF
.	TRBV18	TRBJ1-4	.	TGTGCCAGCTCACCCGAGTCGAGCGAAAAACTGTTTTTT	CASSPESSEKLFF
.	TRBV11-3	TRBJ2-2	medium-sized	TGTGCCAGCAGCGATTTACTGGGGACCGGGGAGCTGTTTTTT	CASSDLLGTGELFF
.	TRBV6-8	TRBJ1-1	.	TGTGCCAGCAGTTACGAGAGGGAGGGCACTGAAGCTTTCTTT	CASSYEREGTEAFF
TRBD1	TRBV19	TRBJ2-2	.	TGTGCCAGTACCGCCGGGACAGGGGGAACCGGGGAGCTGTTTTTT	CASTAGTGGTGELFF
.	TRBV6-8	TRBJ2-7	.	TGTGCCAGCAGTGTCTTTCGGACTGAGGACGAGCAGTACTTC	CASSVFRTEDEQYF
TRBD1	TRBV5-1	TRBJ2-7	.	TGCGCCAGCAGCCACGGGACAGGTGGTCCCTACGAGCAGTACTTC	CASSHGTGGPYEQYF
.	TRBV11-3	TRBJ2-1	few	TGTGCCAGCAGCTTTTGGACGCCCTCCTCCTACAATGAGCAGTTCTTC	CASSFWTPSSYNEQFF
TRBD2	TRBV30	TRBJ2-3	.	TGTGCCTGGAGACCTATAGGACTAGCGGGAGGCACAGATACGCAGTATTTT	CAWRPIGLAGGTDTQYF
.	TRBV6-8	TRBJ1-6	large	TGTGCCAGCAGTTACACCACAGGAGCGCCGGACTCACCCCTCCACTTT	CASSYTTGAPDSPLHF
TRBD1	TRBV6-8	TRBJ2-7	few	TGTGCCAGCAGTGATCATTATTGGACAGGGGTATCCTACGAGCAGTACTTC	CASSDHYWTGVSYEQYF